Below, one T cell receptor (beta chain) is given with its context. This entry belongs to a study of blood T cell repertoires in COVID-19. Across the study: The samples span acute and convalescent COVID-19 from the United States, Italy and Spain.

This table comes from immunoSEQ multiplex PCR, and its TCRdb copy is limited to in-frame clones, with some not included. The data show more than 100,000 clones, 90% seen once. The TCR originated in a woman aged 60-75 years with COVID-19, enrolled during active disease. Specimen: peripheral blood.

The CDR3 DNA is TGTGCCAGCAGTACCCATCAGGTTGTGCCCCAGCCCCAGCATTTT. Translation gives CASSTHQVVPQPQHF. The chain couples TRBV6-6 to TRBJ1-5, with no clear D. This CDR3 has 15 amino acids. Per the germline V gene, CDR1 is MNHNY and CDR2 is SVGAGI (reference sequence). The V gene lost 5 bases and the J gene lost 7 bases, with 18 bases spanning the gap.